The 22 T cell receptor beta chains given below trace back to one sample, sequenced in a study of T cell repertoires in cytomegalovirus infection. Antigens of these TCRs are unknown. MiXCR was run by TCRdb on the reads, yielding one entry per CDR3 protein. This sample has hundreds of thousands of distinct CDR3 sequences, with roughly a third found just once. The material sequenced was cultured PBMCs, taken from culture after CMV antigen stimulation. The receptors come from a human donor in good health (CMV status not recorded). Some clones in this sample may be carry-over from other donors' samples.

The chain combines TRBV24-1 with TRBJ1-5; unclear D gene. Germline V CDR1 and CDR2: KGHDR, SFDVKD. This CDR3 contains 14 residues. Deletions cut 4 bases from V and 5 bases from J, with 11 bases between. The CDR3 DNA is TGTGCCACCAGTGACCTGTGGGGATATCAGCCCCAGCATTTT. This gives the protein CATSDLWGYQPQHF.

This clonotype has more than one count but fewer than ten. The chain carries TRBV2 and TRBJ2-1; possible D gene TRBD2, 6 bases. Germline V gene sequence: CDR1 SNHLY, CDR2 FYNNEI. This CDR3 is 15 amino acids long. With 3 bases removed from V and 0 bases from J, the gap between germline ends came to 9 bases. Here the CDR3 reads CASSEEGSSYNEQFF. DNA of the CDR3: TGTGCCAGCAGTGAGGAGGGAAGCTCCTACAATGAGCAGTTCTTC.

Here the CDR3 reads CASSQEGSRSSYEQYF. CDR3 DNA: TGTGCCAGCAGCCAAGAGGGAAGCCGAAGCTCCTACGAGCAGTACTTC. This chain connects TRBV4-2 to TRBJ2-7; D is ambiguous. Germline CDR1 LGHNA, CDR2 YNFKEQ. Trimming removed 0 bases at V and 0 bases at J, with 12 bases between. The CDR3 length is 16 residues.

DNA for the CDR3: TGTGCCAGCAGCCCCAGGGGGAAGAACACTGAAGCTTTCTTT. Protein: CASSPRGKNTEAFF. The J gene is TRBJ1-1, the V gene TRBV12-3 or TRBV12-4; 7 bases fit TRBD1. The CDR3 loop spans 14 amino acids. V lost 6 bases to trimming and J lost 1 base; unmatched junction nucleotides: 5.

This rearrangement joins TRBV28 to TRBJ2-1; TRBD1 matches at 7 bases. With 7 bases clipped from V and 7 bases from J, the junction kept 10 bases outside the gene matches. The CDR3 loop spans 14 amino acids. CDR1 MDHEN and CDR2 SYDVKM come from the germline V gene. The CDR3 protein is CASKGTAPSNEQFF. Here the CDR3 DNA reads TGTGCCAGCAAAGGGACAGCCCCCTCGAATGAGCAGTTCTTC. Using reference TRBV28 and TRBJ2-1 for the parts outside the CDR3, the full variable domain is DVKVTQSSRYLVKRTGEKVFLECVQDMDHENMFWYRQDPGLGLRLIYFSYDVKMKEKGDIPEGYSVSREKKERFSLILESASTNQTSMYLCASKGTAPSNEQFFGPGTRLTVL.

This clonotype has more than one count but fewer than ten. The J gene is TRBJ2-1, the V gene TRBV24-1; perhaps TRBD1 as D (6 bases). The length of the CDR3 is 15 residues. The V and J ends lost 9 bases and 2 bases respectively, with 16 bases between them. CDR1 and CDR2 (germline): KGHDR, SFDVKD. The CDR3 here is CATAAGGAPYNEQFF. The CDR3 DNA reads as TGTGCCACCGCGGCTGGGGGCGCGCCCTACAATGAGCAGTTCTTC.

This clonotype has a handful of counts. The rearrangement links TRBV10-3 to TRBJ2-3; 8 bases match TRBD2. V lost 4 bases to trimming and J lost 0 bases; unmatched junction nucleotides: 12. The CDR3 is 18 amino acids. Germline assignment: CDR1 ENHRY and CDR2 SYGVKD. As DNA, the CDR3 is TGTGCCATCAGTGGGCGGGAGGCCTCACGGGGAAGCACAGATACGCAGTATTTT. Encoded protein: CAISGREASRGSTDTQYF.

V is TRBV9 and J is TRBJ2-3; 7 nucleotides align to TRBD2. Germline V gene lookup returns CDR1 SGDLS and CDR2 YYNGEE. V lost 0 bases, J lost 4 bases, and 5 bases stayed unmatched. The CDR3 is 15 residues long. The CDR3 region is CASSVELASSDTQYF. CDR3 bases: TGTGCCAGCAGCGTAGAACTAGCGTCATCAGATACGCAGTATTTT.

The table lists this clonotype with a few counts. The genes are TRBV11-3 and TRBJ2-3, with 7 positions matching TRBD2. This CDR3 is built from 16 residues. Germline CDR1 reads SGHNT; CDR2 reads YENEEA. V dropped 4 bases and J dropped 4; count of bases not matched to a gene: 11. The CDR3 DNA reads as TGTGCCAGCAGCTCCCGGTGGGGCGGGAGCTCAGATACGCAGTATTTT. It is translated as CASSSRWGGSSDTQYF.

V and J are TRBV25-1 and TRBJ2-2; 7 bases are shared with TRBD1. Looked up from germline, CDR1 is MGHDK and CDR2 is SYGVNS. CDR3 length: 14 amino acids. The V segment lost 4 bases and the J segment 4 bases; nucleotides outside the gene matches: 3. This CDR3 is CASSGQGGTGELFF. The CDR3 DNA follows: TGTGCCAGCAGTGGACAGGGTGGCACCGGGGAGCTGTTTTTT.

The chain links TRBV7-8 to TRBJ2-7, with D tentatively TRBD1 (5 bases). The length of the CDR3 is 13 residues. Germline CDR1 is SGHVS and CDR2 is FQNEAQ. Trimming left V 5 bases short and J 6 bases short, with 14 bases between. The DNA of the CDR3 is TGTGCCAGCAGCAACAAGGGGTTTGGCGAGCAGTACTTC. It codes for CASSNKGFGEQYF.

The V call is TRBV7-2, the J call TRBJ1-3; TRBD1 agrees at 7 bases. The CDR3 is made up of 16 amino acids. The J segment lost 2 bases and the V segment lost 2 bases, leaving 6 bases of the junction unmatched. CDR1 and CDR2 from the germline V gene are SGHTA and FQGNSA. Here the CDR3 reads CASSLSPGQTGNTIYF. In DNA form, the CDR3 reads TGTGCCAGCAGCTTATCCCCGGGACAGACTGGAAACACCATATATTTT.

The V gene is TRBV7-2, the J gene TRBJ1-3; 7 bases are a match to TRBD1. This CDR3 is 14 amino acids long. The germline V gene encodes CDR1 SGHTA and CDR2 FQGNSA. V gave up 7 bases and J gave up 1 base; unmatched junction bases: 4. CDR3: CASTDRVSGNTIYF. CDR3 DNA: TGTGCCAGCACCGACAGGGTTTCTGGAAACACCATATATTTT.

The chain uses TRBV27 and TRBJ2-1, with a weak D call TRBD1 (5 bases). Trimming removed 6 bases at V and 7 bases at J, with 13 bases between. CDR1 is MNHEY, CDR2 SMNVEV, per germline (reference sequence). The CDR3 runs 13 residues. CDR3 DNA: TGTGCCAGCAGCCAACGCGCAGGGAATGAGCAGTTCTTC. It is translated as CASSQRAGNEQFF.

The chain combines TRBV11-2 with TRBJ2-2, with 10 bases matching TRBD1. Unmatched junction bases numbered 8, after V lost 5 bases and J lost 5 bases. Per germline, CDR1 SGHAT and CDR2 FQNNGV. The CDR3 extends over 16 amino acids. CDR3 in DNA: TGTGCCAGCAGCCCGAATGTGGACAGGGGGACCGGGGAGCTGTTTTTT. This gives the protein CASSPNVDRGTGELFF.

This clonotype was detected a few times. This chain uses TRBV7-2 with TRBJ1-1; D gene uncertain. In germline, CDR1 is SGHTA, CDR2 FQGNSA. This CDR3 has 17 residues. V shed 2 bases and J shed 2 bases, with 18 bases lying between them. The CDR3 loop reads CASSLLRVRETNTEAFF. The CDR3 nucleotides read TGTGCCAGCAGCTTATTGAGAGTGAGGGAGACAAACACTGAAGCTTTCTTT. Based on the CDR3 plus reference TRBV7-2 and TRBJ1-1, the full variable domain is GAGVSQSPSNKVTEKGKDVELRCDPISGHTALYWYRQSLGQGLEFLIYFQGNSAPDKSGLPSDRFSAERTGGSVSTLTIQRTQQEDSAVYLCASSLLRVRETNTEAFFGQGTRLTVV.

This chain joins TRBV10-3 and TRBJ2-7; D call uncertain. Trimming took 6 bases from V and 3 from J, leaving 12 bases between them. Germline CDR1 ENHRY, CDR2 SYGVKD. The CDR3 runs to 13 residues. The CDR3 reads CAISDKSLYEQYF. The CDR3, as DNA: TGTGCCATCAGCGATAAGTCCCTCTACGAGCAGTACTTC.

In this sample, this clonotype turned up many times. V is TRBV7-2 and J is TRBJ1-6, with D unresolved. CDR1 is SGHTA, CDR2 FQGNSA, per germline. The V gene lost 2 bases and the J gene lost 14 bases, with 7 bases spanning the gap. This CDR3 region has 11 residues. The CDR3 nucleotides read TGTGCCAGCAGCTTAAGGAGGACCCTCCACTTT. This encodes CASSLRRTLHF. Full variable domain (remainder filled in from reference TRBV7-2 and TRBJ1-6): GAGVSQSPSNKVTEKGKDVELRCDPISGHTALYWYRQSLGQGLEFLIYFQGNSAPDKSGLPSDRFSAERTGGSVSTLTIQRTQQEDSAVYLCASSLRRTLHFGNGTRLTVT.

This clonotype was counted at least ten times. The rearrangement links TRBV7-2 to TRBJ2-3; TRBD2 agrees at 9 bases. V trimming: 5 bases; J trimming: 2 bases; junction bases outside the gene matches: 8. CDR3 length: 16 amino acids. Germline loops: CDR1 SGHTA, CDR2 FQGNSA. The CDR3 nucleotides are TGTGCCAGCAGCCGGGAGCGGGGGGAGTACACAGATACGCAGTATTTT. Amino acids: CASSRERGEYTDTQYF.

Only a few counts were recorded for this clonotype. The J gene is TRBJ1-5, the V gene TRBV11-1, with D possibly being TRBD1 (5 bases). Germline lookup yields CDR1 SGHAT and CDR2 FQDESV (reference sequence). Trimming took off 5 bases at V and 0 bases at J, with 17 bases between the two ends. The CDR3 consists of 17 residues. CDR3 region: CASSALRGSYSNQPQHF. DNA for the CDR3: TGTGCCAGCAGCGCATTAAGGGGTAGCTATAGCAATCAGCCCCAGCATTTT.

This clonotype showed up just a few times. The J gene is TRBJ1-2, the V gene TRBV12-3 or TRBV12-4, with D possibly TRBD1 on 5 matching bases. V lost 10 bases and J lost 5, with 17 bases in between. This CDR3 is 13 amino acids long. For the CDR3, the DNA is TGTGCCACTCGCGCAACAGCAGGGTATGGCTACACCTTC. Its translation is CATRATAGYGYTF.

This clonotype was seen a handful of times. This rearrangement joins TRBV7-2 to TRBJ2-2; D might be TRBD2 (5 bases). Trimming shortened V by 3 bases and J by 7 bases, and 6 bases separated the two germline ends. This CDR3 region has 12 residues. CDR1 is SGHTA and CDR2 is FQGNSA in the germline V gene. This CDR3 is CASSFGVGELFF. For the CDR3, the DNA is TGTGCCAGCAGCTTCGGGGTCGGGGAGCTGTTTTTT.